This T cell receptor (beta chain) was sequenced for a study of cytomegalovirus exposure and HLA in healthy donors. Study-wide context: The Caucasian-associated ancestry cluster held about 80% of a few hundred genotyped donors. Study-wide results and limits: Accurate prediction of most subjects' HLA-A and HLA-B alleles from TCR beta sequences was reported.

PCR used 60 Vbeta primers and 13 Jbeta primers. Source study methods: Later analysis identified around 85 million unique TCR beta chains, 9 million to 13 million shared. TCRdb's copy holds only in-frame clones and misses some; the assay was immunoSEQ multiplex PCR. The V and J calls and the clone size are those of that table, but D and trimming were determined from the DNA. The sample shows approximately 120,000 clones, 69% of them seen only once. V lost 1 base to trimming and J lost 2 bases, with 6 bases between them. The CDR3 has 13 residues. From germline, CDR1 is GTSNPN and CDR2 SVGIG (reference sequence). This clone came up once. No antigen is known for it.

Sample: PBMCs. The sequence came from a woman between 70 and 85 years old in good health and CMV-seropositive. The chain combines TRBV30 with TRBJ1-5; D gene uncertain. CDR3: CAWSGAGNQPQHF. DNA for the CDR3: TGTGCCTGGAGTGGGGCAGGCAATCAGCCCCAGCATTTT.